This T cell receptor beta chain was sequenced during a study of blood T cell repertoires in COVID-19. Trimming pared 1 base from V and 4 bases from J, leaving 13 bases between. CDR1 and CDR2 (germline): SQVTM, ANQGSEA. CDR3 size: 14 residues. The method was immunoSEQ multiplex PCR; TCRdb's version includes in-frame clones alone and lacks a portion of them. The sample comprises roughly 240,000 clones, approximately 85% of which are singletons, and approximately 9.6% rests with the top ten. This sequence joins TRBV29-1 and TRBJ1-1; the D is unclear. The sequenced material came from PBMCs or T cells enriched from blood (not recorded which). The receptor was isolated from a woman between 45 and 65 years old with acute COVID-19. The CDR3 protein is CSVEGAEGSTEAFF. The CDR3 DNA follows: TGCAGCGTTGAAGGCGCAGAGGGTAGCACTGAAGCTTTCTTT.